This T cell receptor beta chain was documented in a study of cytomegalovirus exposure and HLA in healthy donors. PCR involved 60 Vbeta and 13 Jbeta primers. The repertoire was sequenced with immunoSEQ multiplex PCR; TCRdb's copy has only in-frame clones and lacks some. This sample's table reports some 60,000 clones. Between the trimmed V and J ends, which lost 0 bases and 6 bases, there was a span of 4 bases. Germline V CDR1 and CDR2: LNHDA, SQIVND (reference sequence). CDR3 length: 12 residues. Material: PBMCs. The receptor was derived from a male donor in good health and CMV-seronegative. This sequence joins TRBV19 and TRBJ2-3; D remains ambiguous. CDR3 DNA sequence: TGTGCCAGTAGTATAGATCTGGATACGCAGTATTTT. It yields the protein CASSIDLDTQYF.